The T cell receptor beta chain under discussion was sequenced for a study of vaccination effects on CD4 cells after COVID-19 (dated by TCRdb to 2022 to 2024). Notes on the research overall: Participants received two doses of either the BNT162b2 or the mRNA-1273 mRNA SARS-CoV-2 vaccine. SARS-CoV-2 spike-specific CD4+ TCR repertoires from before and after mRNA vaccination were compared in COVID-19 convalescent patients and in infection-naive vaccine recipients. Altogether, 10 COVID-19 convalescent patients and 4 SARS-CoV-2-naive healthy vaccine recipients made up the full study. In the study, cultures from other donors were sequenced using the Oncomine TCR Beta short-read assay on an Illumina iSeq 100.

What the authors observed across the whole study: The study was limited by a small number of convalescent patients and lacked early post-infection timepoints. Among healthy vaccine recipients, nearly all vaccine-induced clones were SARS-CoV-2 mono-reactive, and only 1 of 255 was cross-reactive with common cold coronaviruses. Both infection-induced and vaccine-induced clones contracted markedly at late post-vaccination timepoints, which is consistent with waning T cell responses.

Comment on this clone: This clone's antigen is unknown. No base quality values were provided; no much bigger clone lies one nucleotide off.

The ViraFEST assay stimulated PBMC with viral peptide pools and then used TCR sequencing to identify antigen-specific CD4+ T cell clonotypes by expansion. After 10 days of culture, CD4+ T cells were isolated with the EasySep CD4+ T cell isolation kit. Negative nucleocapsid antibody results before and after vaccination confirmed that the healthy vaccine recipients had no prior SARS-CoV-2 infection. About 1.8 million PBMC per well were cultured with 10 ug/ml peptides in IMDM containing 5% human AB serum, 8.5 to 10 IU/ml IL-2 and gentamicin. Half of the culture medium was replaced with fresh IL-2-containing medium on days 3 and 7. Unless noted otherwise, every peptide stimulation condition was cultured in triplicate wells. Using Ficoll-Paque Plus gradient centrifugation, PBMC were separated from whole blood and then either used fresh or cryopreserved at -140C. The spike proteins of SARS-CoV-2 and of the common cold coronaviruses HCoV-NL63, HCoV-OC43 and HCoV-229E were spanned by overlapping peptide pools. The QIAamp micro DNA kit was used to extract genomic DNA from the cultured CD4+ T cells.

The library was prepared using the immunoSEQ multiplex PCR assay. DNA from the cultured and isolated CD4+ T cells underwent TCR beta CDR3 sequencing. The authors processed their data as follows. Non-productive TCR sequences were discarded, and reads were trimmed to the CDR3 region, with only CDR3s of 7 or more amino acids retained. The MANAFEST web app was used to identify antigen-specific clonotypes by comparing expansion in peptide wells with expansion in reference cultures. To count as positive, a clone had to show expansion at FDR<0.05 compared with the reference and with all other wells, an odds ratio above 5, and a frequency above 0.1% in two replicate wells. A clonotype was called cross-reactive if it was significantly expanded both in SARS-CoV-2 spike wells and in at least one common cold coronavirus spike condition. CDR3 similarity was assessed by Levenshtein distance with the stringdist R package, and unrooted trees were built with ape in R 3.6.1. Here the immuneACCESS table is served through TCRdb, limited to in-frame sequences with V and J called. Missing clones are a known gap in these copies; in checked studies unresolved V genes cover under half, and the rest lacks a known reason. V and J calls and clone size are as listed in that table; D and trimming were resolved from the DNA. The sample yields 70,000 or so clones; approximately 74% were counted once. The top ten clones comprise roughly 2.9% of the sample.

CDR1 SGHVS and CDR2 FQNEAQ are derived from the germline V gene. V and J are trimmed by 1 base and 8 bases, and the gene matches miss 2 bases of the junction. The CDR3 spans 13 residues, from the cysteine through the phenylalanine. CDR3 DNA only is kept here, 39 bases in frame from base 1. The rearranged segments are TRBV7-8 and TRBJ2-4, with 7 bases matching TRBD1. The sequence derives from a human donor who received a COVID-19 vaccine. The sample here was CD4+ T cells from PBMCs cultured with HCoV-NL63 spike peptides, taken before COVID-19 vaccination. The cell subset or site label here, explained by the study, means: HCoV-NL63 spike overlapping peptide pool stimulation. The CDR3 reads as follows: CASSLDRGDIQYF. The nucleotide sequence is TGTGCCAGCAGCTTAGACAGGGGTGACATTCAGTACTTC. Here the CDR3 is joined to the reference TRBV7-8 and TRBJ2-4 genes, and the full variable domain is: GAGVSQSPRYKVAKRGQDVALRCDPISGHVSLFWYQQALGQGPEFLTYFQNEAQLDKSGLPSDRFFAERPEGSVSTLKIQRTQQEDSAVYLCASSLDRGDIQYFGAGTRLSVL.